This T cell receptor (beta chain) comes out of a study of cytomegalovirus exposure and HLA in healthy donors. The PCR contained 60 Vbeta and 13 Jbeta primers. Method: immunoSEQ multiplex PCR; TCRdb's copy keeps in-frame clones and lacks some. The data hold around 64,000 clones, with over 60% observed a single time. This CDR3 has 18 amino acids. CDR1 is LGHNA, CDR2 YNFKEQ, per germline. V gave up 3 bases and J gave up 1 base; unmatched junction bases: 9. This clonotype was sampled from a man under 40 in good health and CMV-seropositive. The chain employs TRBV4-2 and TRBJ2-4, with TRBD1 identical over 10 bases. Material for sequencing was PBMCs. The CDR3 sequence is CASSQATGGDGAKNIQYF. CDR3 nucleotide sequence: TGTGCCAGCAGCCAGGCGACAGGGGGCGATGGGGCCAAAAACATTCAGTACTTC.